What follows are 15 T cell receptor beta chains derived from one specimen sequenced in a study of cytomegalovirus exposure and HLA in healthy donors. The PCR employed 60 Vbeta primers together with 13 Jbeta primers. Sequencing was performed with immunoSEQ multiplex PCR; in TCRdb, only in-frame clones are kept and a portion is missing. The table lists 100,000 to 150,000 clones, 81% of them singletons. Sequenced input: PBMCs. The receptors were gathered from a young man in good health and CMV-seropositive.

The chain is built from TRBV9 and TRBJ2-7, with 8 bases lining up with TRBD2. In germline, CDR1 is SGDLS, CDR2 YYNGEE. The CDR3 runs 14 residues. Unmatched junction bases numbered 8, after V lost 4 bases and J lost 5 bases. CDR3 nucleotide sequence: TGTGCCAGCAGCATGGGACTAGGGACGGACGAGCAGTACTTC. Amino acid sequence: CASSMGLGTDEQYF.

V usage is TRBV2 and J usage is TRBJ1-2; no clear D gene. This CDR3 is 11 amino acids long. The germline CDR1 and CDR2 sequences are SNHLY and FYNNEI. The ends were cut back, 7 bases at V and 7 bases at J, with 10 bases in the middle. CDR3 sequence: CASTGVAGYTF. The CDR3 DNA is TGTGCCAGCACCGGGGTGGCTGGCTACACCTTC.

Here the CDR3 DNA reads TGTGCCTGGAGTGTCCCCAGGACAGGGAGGACCGGGGAGCTGTTTTTT. It translates to CAWSVPRTGRTGELFF. This rearrangement joins TRBV30 to TRBJ2-2; 8 nucleotides match TRBD1. V gave up 0 bases and J gave up 5 bases; unmatched junction bases: 8. The CDR3 is made up of 16 amino acids. Germline V gene sequence: CDR1 GTSNPN, CDR2 SVGIG (reference sequence).

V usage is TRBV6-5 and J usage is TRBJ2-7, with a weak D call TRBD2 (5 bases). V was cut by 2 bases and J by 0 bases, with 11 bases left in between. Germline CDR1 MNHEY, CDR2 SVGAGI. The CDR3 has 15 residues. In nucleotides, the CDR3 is TGTGCCAGCAGTTACCGGGGAGTCGTCTCCTACGAGCAGTACTTC. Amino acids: CASSYRGVVSYEQYF.

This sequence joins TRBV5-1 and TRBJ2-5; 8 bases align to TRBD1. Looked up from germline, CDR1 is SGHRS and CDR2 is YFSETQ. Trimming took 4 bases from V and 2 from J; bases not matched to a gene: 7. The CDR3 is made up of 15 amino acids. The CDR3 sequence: CASSAGTGIQETQYF. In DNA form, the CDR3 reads TGCGCCAGCAGCGCCGGGACAGGTATTCAAGAGACCCAGTACTTC. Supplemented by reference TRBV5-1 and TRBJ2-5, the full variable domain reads KAGVTQTPRYLIKTRGQQVTLSCSPISGHRSVSWYQQTPGQGLQFLFEYFSETQRNKGNFPGRFSGRQFSNSRSEMNVSTLELGDSALYLCASSAGTGIQETQYFGPGTRLLVL.

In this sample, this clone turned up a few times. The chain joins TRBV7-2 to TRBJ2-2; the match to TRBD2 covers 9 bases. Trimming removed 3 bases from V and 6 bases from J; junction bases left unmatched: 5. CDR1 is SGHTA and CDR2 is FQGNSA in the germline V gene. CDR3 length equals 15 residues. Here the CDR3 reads CASSFGGRVAGELFF. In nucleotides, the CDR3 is TGTGCCAGCAGCTTCGGCGGGAGGGTAGCCGGGGAGCTGTTTTTT.

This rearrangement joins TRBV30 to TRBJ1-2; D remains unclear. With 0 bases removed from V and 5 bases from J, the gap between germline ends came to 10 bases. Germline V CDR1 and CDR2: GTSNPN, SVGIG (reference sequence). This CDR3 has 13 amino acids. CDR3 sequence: CAWSVPGPYGYTF. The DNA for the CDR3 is TGTGCCTGGAGTGTACCCGGTCCATATGGCTACACCTTC.

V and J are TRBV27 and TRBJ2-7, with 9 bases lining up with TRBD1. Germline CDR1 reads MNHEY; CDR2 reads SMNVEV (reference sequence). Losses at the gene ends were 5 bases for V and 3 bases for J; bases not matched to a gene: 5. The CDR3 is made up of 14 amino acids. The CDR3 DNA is TGTGCCAGCAGTCCCGGGACAGGGCTCTACGAGCAGTACTTC. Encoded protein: CASSPGTGLYEQYF.

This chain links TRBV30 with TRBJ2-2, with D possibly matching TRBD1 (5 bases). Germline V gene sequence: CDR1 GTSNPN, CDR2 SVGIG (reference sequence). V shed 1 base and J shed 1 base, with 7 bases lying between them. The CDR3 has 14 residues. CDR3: CAWSGGRNTGELFF. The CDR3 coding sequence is TGTGCCTGGAGTGGGGGCAGGAACACCGGGGAGCTGTTTTTT.

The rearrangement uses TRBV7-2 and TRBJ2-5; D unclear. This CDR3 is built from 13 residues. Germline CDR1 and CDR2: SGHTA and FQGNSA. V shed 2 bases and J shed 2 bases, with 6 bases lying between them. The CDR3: CASSLTEQETQYF. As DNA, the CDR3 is TGTGCCAGCAGCTTAACCGAGCAAGAGACCCAGTACTTC.

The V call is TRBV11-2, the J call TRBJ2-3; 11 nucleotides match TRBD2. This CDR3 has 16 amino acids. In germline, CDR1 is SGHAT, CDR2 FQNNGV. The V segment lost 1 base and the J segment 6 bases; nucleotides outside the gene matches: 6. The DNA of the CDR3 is TGTGCCAGCAGCTTAGGGGAACTAGCGGGAGTGGATACGCAGTATTTT. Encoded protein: CASSLGELAGVDTQYF.

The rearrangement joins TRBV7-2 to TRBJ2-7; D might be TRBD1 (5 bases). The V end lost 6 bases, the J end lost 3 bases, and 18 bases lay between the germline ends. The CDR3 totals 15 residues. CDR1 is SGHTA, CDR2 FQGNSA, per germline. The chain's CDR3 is CASSFHLTDYYEQYF. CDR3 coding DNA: TGTGCCAGCAGTTTCCATCTGACAGATTACTACGAGCAGTACTTC. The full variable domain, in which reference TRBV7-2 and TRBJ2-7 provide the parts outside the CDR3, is GAGVSQSPSNKVTEKGKDVELRCDPISGHTALYWYRQSLGQGLEFLIYFQGNSAPDKSGLPSDRFSAERTGGSVSTLTIQRTQQEDSAVYLCASSFHLTDYYEQYFGPGTRLTVT.

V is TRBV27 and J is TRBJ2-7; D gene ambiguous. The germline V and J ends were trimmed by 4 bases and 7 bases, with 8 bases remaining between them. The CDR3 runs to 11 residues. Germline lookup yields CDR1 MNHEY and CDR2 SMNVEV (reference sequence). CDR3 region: CASSSWREQYF. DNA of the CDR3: TGTGCCAGCAGTTCTTGGCGGGAGCAGTACTTC.

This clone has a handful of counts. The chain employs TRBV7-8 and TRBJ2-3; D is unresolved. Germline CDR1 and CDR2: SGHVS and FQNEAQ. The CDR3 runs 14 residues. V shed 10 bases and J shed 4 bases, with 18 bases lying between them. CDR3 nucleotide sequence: TGTGCCACCCAGGCCCAGTCTACATCAGATACGCAGTATTTT. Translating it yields CATQAQSTSDTQYF.

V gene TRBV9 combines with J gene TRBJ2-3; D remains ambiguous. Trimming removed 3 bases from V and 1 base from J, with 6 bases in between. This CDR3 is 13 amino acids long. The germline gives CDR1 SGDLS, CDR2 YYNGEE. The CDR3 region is CASSGLGTDTQYF. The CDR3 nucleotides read TGTGCCAGCAGCGGGCTCGGCACAGATACGCAGTATTTT.